This T cell receptor beta chain was obtained from a study of post-analysis software for immune sequencing data. The CDR3 spans 15 residues. V shed 3 bases and J shed 1 base, with 9 bases lying between them. Study findings and constraints: Among about 5 TRBV segments more frequent in patients than controls were TRBV5-6, TRBV5-1 and TRBV20-1. Relative to controls, patients with multiple sclerosis showed significantly lower normalized Chao1 diversity.

Built from TCR beta cDNA, the libraries had unique molecular identifiers in them. There were roughly 0.95 to 11 million T cells, and about 540,000 cDNA molecules came from them. TCRdb re-called the PCR reads through MiXCR, storing one row per CDR3 protein. Seen here are approximately 730,000 distinct CDR3 sequences, 25% to 30% observed once, and the top ten hold 0.5% to 0.6%. This clonotype was counted once. Its antigen remains unidentified. Sample: blood. The rearrangement links TRBV12-3 or TRBV12-4 to TRBJ2-2; D not resolved. The sequence was obtained from a girl aged 10 to 17 with multiple sclerosis. The CDR3 DNA follows: TGTGCCAGCAGTTTTCGGGCCGGGAACACCGGGGAGCTGTTTTTT. Protein product: CASSFRAGNTGELFF.